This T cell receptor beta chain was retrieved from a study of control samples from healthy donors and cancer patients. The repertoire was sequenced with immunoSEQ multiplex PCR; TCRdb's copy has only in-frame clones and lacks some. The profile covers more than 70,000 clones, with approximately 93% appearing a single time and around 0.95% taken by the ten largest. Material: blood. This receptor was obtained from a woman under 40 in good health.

The CDR3 DNA reads TGTGCCAGCAGTGAGCCTGCGGGGGCTCAACCCAATGAGCAGTTCTTC. Protein product: CASSEPAGAQPNEQFF. The chain joins TRBV6-1 to TRBJ2-1, with a weak D call TRBD2 (7 bases). V was trimmed by 3 bases and J by 6 bases, leaving 18 bases between them. The CDR3 spans 16 residues. CDR1 is MNHNS and CDR2 is SASEGT in the germline V gene.